These 9 T cell receptor beta chains originate from one sample sequenced in a study of cytomegalovirus exposure and HLA in healthy donors. The primer mix had 60 Vbeta and 13 Jbeta primers. Clones were sequenced by immunoSEQ multiplex PCR, and TCRdb holds only the in-frame ones, with some missing. The profile shows a few hundred thousand clones, 60% to 80% of them singletons. Sequencing input: PBMCs. The receptor set was obtained from a man younger than 35 in good health and CMV-seronegative.

V usage is TRBV20-1 and J usage is TRBJ2-7, with D possibly TRBD2 on 5 matching bases. Trimming shortened V by 4 bases and J by 6 bases, and 10 bases separated the two germline ends. CDR3 length: 11 residues. CDR1 DFQATT and CDR2 SNEGSKA come from the germline V gene (reference sequence). CDR3 nucleotides: TGCAGTGCTAAGCAGCGGAGCGAGCAGTACTTC. This encodes CSAKQRSEQYF.

In DNA form, the CDR3 reads TGTGCCAGCAGTTACGAGGGGACTAGCGGCTACGAGCAGTACTTC. This codes for CASSYEGTSGYEQYF. V is TRBV6-5 and J is TRBJ2-7; 11 bases are shared with TRBD2. This CDR3 spans 15 amino acids. Germline lookup yields CDR1 MNHEY and CDR2 SVGAGI. The V segment lost 2 bases and the J segment 3 bases; nucleotides outside the gene matches: 3.

The chain is built from TRBV28 and TRBJ2-2; 10 bases match TRBD2. Germline trimming cut 7 bases from V and 2 bases from J; bases unmatched to any gene: 7. The CDR3 spans 16 residues. Per germline, CDR1 MDHEN and CDR2 SYDVKM. CDR3 in DNA: TGTGCCAGCACTCGTTGGACTAGCGGTAACACCGGGGAGCTGTTTTTT. Its translation is CASTRWTSGNTGELFF.

V gene TRBV5-6 combines with J gene TRBJ1-4, with D perhaps TRBD1 (6 bases). CDR1 and CDR2 from the germline V gene are SGHDT and YYEEEE. The germline V and J ends were trimmed by 0 bases and 5 bases, with 11 bases remaining between them. This CDR3 region has 15 residues. The chain's CDR3 is CASSLGGTRNEKLFF. The CDR3 region has the DNA TGTGCCAGCAGCTTGGGGGGGACAAGGAATGAAAAACTGTTTTTT.

This chain connects TRBV19 to TRBJ2-2; 9 nucleotides align to TRBD1. V dropped 10 bases and J dropped 7; count of bases not matched to a gene: 13. The CDR3 loop spans 15 amino acids. Germline V gene sequence: CDR1 LNHDA, CDR2 SQIVND (reference sequence). The CDR3 region is CATGLRTGEGGELFF. For the CDR3, the DNA is TGTGCCACCGGACTCAGGACAGGGGAAGGCGGGGAGCTGTTTTTT.

This clone was detected only once. This chain connects TRBV28 to TRBJ2-1, with 11 bases matching TRBD2. Germline CDR1 and CDR2: MDHEN and SYDVKM. After removal of 2 bases from V and 0 bases from J, the junction contained 9 bases not matched to a gene. The CDR3 length is 19 residues. CDR3 region: CASSLTGLAVTSSYNEQFF. CDR3 DNA sequence: TGTGCCAGCAGTTTAACGGGACTAGCGGTTACCAGCTCCTACAATGAGCAGTTCTTC.

The rearrangement links TRBV28 to TRBJ1-1, with TRBD1 identical over 8 bases. The CDR3 is 14 residues long. Germline CDR1 MDHEN, CDR2 SYDVKM. Trimming cost V 7 bases and J 1 base; bases outside gene matches: 5. The CDR3 sequence is CASMTGTGNTEAFF. CDR3 DNA sequence: TGTGCCAGCATGACCGGGACAGGGAACACTGAAGCTTTCTTT.

V usage is TRBV11-2 and J usage is TRBJ2-3; 8 bases fit TRBD1. Germline CDR1 is SGHAT and CDR2 is FQNNGV. J lost 4 bases, V lost 1 base, and 4 bases had no gene match. CDR3 size: 15 residues. CDR3 residues: CASSLGDRGADTQYF. CDR3 nucleotide sequence: TGTGCCAGCAGCTTAGGAGACAGGGGAGCAGATACGCAGTATTTT.

The rearrangement uses TRBV18 and TRBJ2-1, with D possibly TRBD2 on 6 matching bases. There are 13 residues in the CDR3. Trimming removed 3 bases at V and 5 bases at J, with 8 bases between. The germline V gene has CDR1 KGHSH and CDR2 LQKENI. CDR3 nucleotide sequence: TGTGCCAGCTCACCCGCGGGAAACAATGAGCAGTTCTTC. Translated, it gives CASSPAGNNEQFF.